This TCR beta chain derives from a study of shared clonotypes between healthy human individuals. Whole-study results and caveats: Naive subsets generally exceeded memory subsets in estimated richness.

Using around 200 ng DNA, about 30,000 T cell genomes, the sorted-subset replicate PCRs were run. Sequenced by immunoSEQ multiplex PCR; TCRdb stores in-frame clones only, minus some. The sample has roughly 640,000 clones, around 97% seen once. Note on this clone: The antigen is unknown.

Adult Caucasians living in Nashville, Tennessee made up all of the donors. The V end lost 0 bases, the J end lost 0 bases, and 6 bases lay between the germline ends. This CDR3 is built from 14 residues. CDR1 is SGHVS and CDR2 is FQNEAQ in the germline V gene. The chain joins TRBV7-8 to TRBJ2-7; D call uncertain. What was sequenced was naive CD4+ T cells sorted from blood. Subset meaning: CD45RA+ positively selected. This sequence was found in a woman in her twenties or thirties in good health. DNA for the CDR3: TGTGCCAGCAGCTTAGCGGTCAGCTCCTACGAGCAGTACTTC. Residues: CASSLAVSSYEQYF.